Given below is one TCR beta chain in context. The target of this receptor is not known. No qualities accompany the bases; no much larger clone lies one base away. This specimen belongs to a study of radiation and T cells in renal cell carcinoma (dated by TCRdb to the early 2020s). Concerning the study at large: TCR beta sequencing covered approximately 50 samples in total, comprising some 26 tumors and 27 peripheral blood samples. In the approximately 53 samples combined, several million unique CDR3 nucleotide sequences were found, encoding about 2.7 million unique CDR3 amino acid sequences. The final blood draw took place at 4 weeks after radiation, the same time as nephrectomy. Study-level results and caveats: An increase in top tumor clonotypes in blood was observed from baseline to 2 weeks post-radiation, followed by contraction by 4 weeks, which was taken to suggest transient expansion of tumor-resident clones. No pretreatment tumor biopsies were available, so the baseline intratumoral presence of clonotypes could not be determined. Tracking of blood repertoire dynamics stopped at three to five weeks after treatment, with no follow-up past that point. With a single-armed trial design, the study had no way to address how radiation dose or scheduling affects the TCR repertoire.

The immunoSEQ kit was used, according to the manufacturer's recommendations, to generate TCR beta libraries from genomic DNA. To prepare libraries, a first multiplex PCR with proprietary primers was run, followed by a second PCR that added unique barcodes, and a bead cleanup was done after each round. A positive control reaction and a negative control reaction, both provided in the kit, were run with every batch of samples. The final libraries underwent checking on an Agilent 4200 TapeStation D1000 ScreenTape, volumetric pooling, and quantification by qPCR. An Illumina NextSeq500 fitted with a MidOutput 150-cycle cartridge performed the sequencing, running 156 Read1 cycles and 15 Index1 cycles with the kit's custom primers. The pooled library was loaded at about 0.96 pM, and roughly 20% PhiX control was spiked in. As for the original processing: Vendor-processed data were analyzed in R, and a clonotype was defined as all T cells sharing the same CDR3 nucleotide sequence. For clone abundance analyses, frequencies were normalized to the 10,000 most abundant clones in each sample. Public T cell clones, which averaged fewer than five per sample, were excluded before analysis. A difference in abundance of at least 32-fold between compartments was used to define tumor-enriched and baseline blood-enriched clonotypes. Clonotypes expanded or contracted between blood time points were identified with a beta-binomial differential abundance model. Tumor-blood repertoire similarity was measured with the Baroni-Urbani and Buser coefficient, and groups were compared using two-tailed Wilcoxon tests in R. In TCRdb, the immuneACCESS table is reduced to in-frame sequences with V and J assigned. These tables do not hold every clone; where another copy was compared, an unresolved V gene accounts for under half, and the others remain unexplained. That table is the source of V, J and clone size, and D and trimming were worked out from the DNA. Across this sample there are some 150,000 clones, with 65% to 90% seen only once. Less than 20% of the sample lies in the top ten.

The time point label of this sample denotes: blood 4 weeks post-SBRT, at nephrectomy. Interpreted using the paper, the treatment or condition label stands for: 15 Gy SBRT to primary tumor, nephrectomy 4 weeks later. The samples were drawn from a clinical trial, where primary renal cell carcinomas were treated with 15 Gy of stereotactic body radiation therapy and then removed by nephrectomy 4 weeks afterward. Serial peripheral blood from radiation-treated patients was sampled at baseline, 2 weeks and 4 weeks after SBRT to track tumor-enriched clonotypes. Renal cell carcinoma with clear cell pathology was present in all patients. The QIAamp DNA Blood Mini Kit (Qiagen) was used to prepare genomic DNA for TCR sequencing. The analyses included just those samples that passed every quality control check. Between the V and J ends, shortened by 5 bases and 8 bases respectively, the junction contains 19 bases. From the cysteine up to the phenylalanine, the CDR3 has a length of 15 residues. Left in the record is the CDR3 DNA by itself, 45 bases read in frame from the first base. CDR1 and CDR2 are drawn from the germline V gene: SGHAT, FQNNGV.

The chain uses TRBV11-2 and TRBJ2-1; possibly the D gene is TRBD1, per 6 matching bases. The specimen comprised blood, sampled from a patient whose treatment included radiotherapy and nephrectomy. The clonotype comes from a woman in her forties or fifties with renal cell carcinoma. The base sequence is TGTGCCAGCAGCCCAGGGGCTGGGCTGTGGGATGAGCAGTTCTTC. This encodes CASSPGAGLWDEQFF.